The rows below give T cell receptor beta chains drawn from one sample of a study of response to subunit inactivated influenza vaccine. One entry per CDR3 protein, called by TCRdb with MiXCR from the RT-PCR reads. The sample has hundreds of thousands of distinct CDR3 sequences, about 25% seen once. The sample consisted of CD4+ T cells sorted from PBMCs, taken around 5 days after vaccination. The source is a man aged 50 to 60 who received an inactivated influenza vaccine. Both conserved end residues are part of each CDR3.

j_call,v_call,cdr3_aa
TRBJ2-1,TRBV18,CASSPGTSTNNEQFF
TRBJ2-7,TRBV7-9,CASSQTSGRVYEQYF
TRBJ2-7,TRBV5-1,CASSPGTSGSLSGVYEQYF
TRBJ2-7,TRBV3-1,CASSQVGAYEKEQYF
TRBJ2-7,TRBV7-2,CASSTGTGRPEQYF
TRBJ2-7,TRBV12-3/TRBV12-4,CASSPSRGLEQYF
TRBJ2-7,TRBV3-1,CASSPPYGQQYF
TRBJ2-5,TRBV29-1,CSVDQRLRGGAWAQYF
TRBJ2-7,TRBV20-1,CSAPGGGRIGEQYF
TRBJ2-1,TRBV4-2,CASSPFKTGGNEQFF
TRBJ2-1,TRBV11-2,CASSLFEQGTDEQFF
TRBJ2-5,TRBV5-1,CASSLERGTQYF
TRBJ2-7,TRBV27,CASSPGLAGEQYF
TRBJ2-7,TRBV5-1,CASSLAPGRGLYEQYF
TRBJ2-2,TRBV4-2,CASSLTGTSGGAVTGELFF
TRBJ2-3,TRBV20-1,CSARPPIGLAGFTDTQYF